This T cell receptor (beta chain) is from a study of T-cell memory formation after mild COVID-19. Using constant-segment primers, 5'RACE produced TCR alpha and TCR beta cDNA libraries carrying sample barcodes and UMIs. TCRdb recomputed calls from the 5' RACE reads with MiXCR, one row per CDR3 protein. The sample records some 210,000 distinct CDR3 sequences, around 25% being singletons. Overall study findings and caveats: Specificity for SARS-CoV-2 was not confirmed among the second-wave clones peaking on day 37. Pre-infection memory held some responding clones, suggesting pre-existing cross-reactive T cells responded. Clones that got smaller from day 15 to 85 had even CD4/CD8, while clones growing later tipped toward CD4+.

The CDR3 extends over 15 amino acids. Unmatched junction bases numbered 3, after V lost 1 base and J lost 2 bases. From germline, CDR1 is SGHDN and CDR2 FVKESK. Regarding this clonotype: Its specificity is not known.

J is TRBJ2-7 and V is TRBV14; 9 positions match TRBD2. The origin of this receptor is an adult woman who had mild COVID-19 (a few samples of this study predate the infection). Cell type and time point are not known. Material: PBMCs or a T cell subset sorted from them (not recorded which). The CDR3 bases are TGTGCCAGCAGCCAAGTCCTAGCGGGAACCTACGAGCAGTACTTC. This sequence encodes CASSQVLAGTYEQYF.